These 21 T cell receptor beta chains originate from one sample sequenced in a study of cytomegalovirus exposure and HLA in healthy donors. Assay used: immunoSEQ multiplex PCR; TCRdb lists only in-frame clones, some missing. The data show 150,000 to 200,000 clones, approximately 87% seen once. The sample taken for sequencing was PBMCs. The receptor set was obtained from a woman aged 25-40 years in good health and CMV-seronegative.

This chain connects TRBV19 to TRBJ2-7, with 7 bases aligning to TRBD1. This CDR3 region has 15 residues. The J segment lost 1 base and the V segment lost 5 bases, leaving 8 bases of the junction unmatched. CDR1 is LNHDA and CDR2 is SQIVND in the germline V gene (reference sequence). The CDR3 protein is CASSLRDSLSYEQYF. In DNA form, the CDR3 reads TGTGCCAGTAGTCTCCGGGACAGCCTTTCCTACGAGCAGTACTTC.

This CDR3 is CASSDLGRENRNQPQHF. The CDR3 DNA reads TGTGCCAGCAGTGACCTGGGCAGGGAAAATCGGAATCAGCCCCAGCATTTT. The V call is TRBV6-4, the J call TRBJ1-5; TRBD1 is a possible D gene (5 bases). The germline V and J ends were trimmed by 2 bases and 4 bases, with 18 bases remaining between them. The CDR3 totals 17 residues. CDR1 is MRHNA and CDR2 is SNTAGT in the germline V gene.

The genes are TRBV28 and TRBJ1-3; D remains ambiguous. Germline-derived CDR1 and CDR2 are MDHEN and SYDVKM. The CDR3 loop spans 15 amino acids. The V end lost 6 bases, the J end lost 0 bases, and 12 bases lay between the germline ends. CDR3 DNA sequence: TGTGCCAGCAGCCCAGGTCTTAGCTCTGGAAACACCATATATTTT. This encodes CASSPGLSSGNTIYF.

The chain uses TRBV4-2 and TRBJ2-1; no definite D call. The length of the CDR3 is 13 residues. V was clipped by 1 base and J by 10 bases, with 11 bases between them. Germline V lookup: CDR1 LGHNA, CDR2 YNFKEQ. In DNA, the CDR3 is TGTGCCAGCAGCCAAGTGGATGGCGACGAGCAGTTCTTC. Amino acid sequence: CASSQVDGDEQFF.

The genes are TRBV27 and TRBJ2-1; no reliable D call. CDR3 length equals 14 residues. Trimming pared 8 bases from V and 5 bases from J, leaving 16 bases between. Germline V lookup: CDR1 MNHEY, CDR2 SMNVEV (reference sequence). The CDR3 DNA reads as TGTGCCAGCCGGCGGCTAGGGCTGAACAATGAGCAGTTCTTC. Translation: CASRRLGLNNEQFF.

The chain has TRBV14 and TRBJ1-1; D possibly corresponds to TRBD1 (5 bases). CDR3 length: 16 amino acids. V dropped 3 bases and J dropped 3 bases, with 17 bases sitting between them. CDR1 is SGHDN and CDR2 is FVKESK in the germline V gene. The CDR3 region is CASSQGDGAVYTEAFF. In nucleotides, the CDR3 is TGTGCCAGCAGCCAGGGGGACGGGGCAGTGTACACTGAAGCTTTCTTT.

The chain couples TRBV9 to TRBJ1-2; possibly TRBD1 for D (5 bases). Between the trimmed V and J ends, which lost 3 bases and 6 bases, there was a span of 12 bases. This CDR3 comprises 13 residues. Germline V gives CDR1 SGDLS, CDR2 YYNGEE. The DNA for the CDR3 is TGTGCCAGCAGCGCTCGACAGAGGGATGGCTACACCTTC. This sequence encodes CASSARQRDGYTF.

In its sample, this clone was seen a few times. The J gene is TRBJ2-7, the V gene TRBV5-5; no definite D call. The CDR3 runs 11 residues. V was shortened by 2 bases and J by 6 bases, with 6 bases between the two germline ends. Germline V gene lookup returns CDR1 SGHKS and CDR2 YYEKEE (reference sequence). CDR3 in amino acids: CASSFASEQYF. CDR3 nucleotides: TGTGCCAGCAGCTTCGCGAGCGAGCAGTACTTC.

The chain is built from TRBV4-3 and TRBJ2-2, with 7 bases that match TRBD1. The V segment lost 5 bases and the J segment 6 bases; nucleotides outside the gene matches: 6. The CDR3 spans 14 residues. Germline CDR1 is LGHNA and CDR2 is YSLEER. CDR3 sequence (DNA): TGCGCCAGCAGCATCCACAGGGGTGCCGGGGAGCTGTTTTTT. This translates into CASSIHRGAGELFF.

The chain is built from TRBV7-2 and TRBJ1-6; D gene unclear. V lost 5 bases and J 5 bases, leaving 10 bases between the germline ends. This CDR3 contains 14 residues. CDR1 and CDR2 from the germline V gene are SGHTA and FQGNSA. The CDR3 is CASSPGTHNSPLHF. CDR3 sequence (DNA): TGTGCCAGCAGCCCCGGCACCCATAATTCACCCCTCCACTTT.

The V gene is TRBV29-1, the J gene TRBJ2-2, with D perhaps matching TRBD2 (6 bases). From germline, CDR1 is SQVTM and CDR2 ANQGSEA. The CDR3 consists of 14 residues. The ends were cut back, 6 bases at V and 8 bases at J, with 19 bases in the middle. CDR3 sequence: CSVLTPRSGGELFF. The CDR3 region has the DNA TGCAGCGTCCTGACCCCCCGGAGCGGGGGGGAGCTGTTTTTT.

This sequence joins TRBV7-2 and TRBJ2-3, with a possible D match to TRBD1 (5 bases). The CDR3 covers 14 residues. Trimming pared 2 bases from V and 7 bases from J, leaving 13 bases between. Germline V gives CDR1 SGHTA, CDR2 FQGNSA. The DNA for the CDR3 is TGTGCCAGCAGCTTATCGCCAGGGCGAAATACGCAGTATTTT. As protein: CASSLSPGRNTQYF.

This sequence joins TRBV29-1 and TRBJ2-7; D possibly matches TRBD1 or TRBD2 (6 bases each). V was trimmed by 4 bases and J by 4 bases, leaving 20 bases between them. The CDR3 consists of 15 residues. Germline V lookup: CDR1 SQVTM, CDR2 ANQGSEA. Here the CDR3 DNA reads TGCAGCGTTGCCGTCCCAAGGGGGGAAAAATACGAGCAGTACTTC. As protein: CSVAVPRGEKYEQYF.

V gene TRBV7-9 combines with J gene TRBJ1-2, with 7 positions matching TRBD1. Trimming at V came to 3 bases and at J to 3 bases, leaving 4 bases not matched to a gene. From germline, CDR1 is SEHNR and CDR2 FQNEAQ (reference sequence). The CDR3 is 14 residues long. The CDR3 sequence: CASSFAGTDYGYTF. CDR3 nucleotides: TGTGCCAGCAGCTTTGCTGGGACAGACTATGGCTACACCTTC.

A single count supports this clone. The gene calls are TRBV7-2 and TRBJ2-7; D unresolved. Germline lookup yields CDR1 SGHTA and CDR2 FQGNSA. Between the trimmed V and J ends, which lost 6 bases and 10 bases, there was a span of 19 bases. This CDR3 comprises 13 residues. The CDR3 spells CASSGETRMYQYF. The CDR3 bases are TGTGCCAGCAGTGGCGAGACCCGAATGTACCAGTACTTC.

J is TRBJ2-1 and V is TRBV6-1, with D unclear. Trimming took 7 bases from V and 5 from J, leaving 9 bases between them. Looked up from germline, CDR1 is MNHNS and CDR2 is SASEGT. CDR3 length equals 12 residues. The CDR3 is CASIGYNNEQFF. CDR3 nucleotide sequence: TGTGCCAGCATTGGCTACAACAATGAGCAGTTCTTC.

The chain employs TRBV10-3 and TRBJ2-2, with D uncertain. Looked up from germline, CDR1 is ENHRY and CDR2 is SYGVKD. V lost 2 bases and J 5 bases, leaving 6 bases between the germline ends. This CDR3 is built from 13 residues. Written as DNA, the CDR3 is TGTGCCATCAGTGAGAAGCGAACCGGGGAGCTGTTTTTT. Translation gives CAISEKRTGELFF.

The V gene is TRBV4-2, the J gene TRBJ2-5, with D unclear. This CDR3 has 14 amino acids. V was clipped by 0 bases and J by 7 bases, with 12 bases between them. Germline V CDR1 and CDR2: LGHNA, YNFKEQ. The CDR3 sequence is CASSQDVQVGTQYF. The CDR3 nucleotides read TGTGCCAGCAGCCAAGATGTTCAAGTGGGGACCCAGTACTTC.

The chain recombines TRBV5-4 with TRBJ2-5; 8 nucleotides line up with TRBD2. The CDR3 runs to 14 residues. After removal of 0 bases from V and 6 bases from J, the junction contained 4 bases not matched to a gene. Germline CDR1 SGHNT, CDR2 YYREEE (reference sequence). CDR3 bases: TGTGCCAGCAGCTTGGATCCGGGGGGGAAGACCCAGTACTTC. It codes for CASSLDPGGKTQYF.

The V and J genes are TRBV5-5 and TRBJ1-2; TRBD1 might be the D (5 bases). The CDR3 is 15 amino acids. Trimming removed 4 bases from V and 0 bases from J, with 13 bases in between. From germline, CDR1 is SGHKS and CDR2 YYEKEE (reference sequence). DNA of the CDR3: TGTGCCAGCAGCCCGAGGGACGGAGCTAACTATGGCTACACCTTC. It yields the protein CASSPRDGANYGYTF.

J is TRBJ1-1 and V is TRBV19, with 8 bases identical to TRBD1. Trimming removed 6 bases from V and 4 bases from J; junction bases left unmatched: 4. The CDR3 covers 13 residues. Germline V gives CDR1 LNHDA, CDR2 SQIVND (reference sequence). CDR3 bases: TGTGCCAGTAGGACAGGGGTGGTCACTGAAGCTTTCTTT. Protein product: CASRTGVVTEAFF.